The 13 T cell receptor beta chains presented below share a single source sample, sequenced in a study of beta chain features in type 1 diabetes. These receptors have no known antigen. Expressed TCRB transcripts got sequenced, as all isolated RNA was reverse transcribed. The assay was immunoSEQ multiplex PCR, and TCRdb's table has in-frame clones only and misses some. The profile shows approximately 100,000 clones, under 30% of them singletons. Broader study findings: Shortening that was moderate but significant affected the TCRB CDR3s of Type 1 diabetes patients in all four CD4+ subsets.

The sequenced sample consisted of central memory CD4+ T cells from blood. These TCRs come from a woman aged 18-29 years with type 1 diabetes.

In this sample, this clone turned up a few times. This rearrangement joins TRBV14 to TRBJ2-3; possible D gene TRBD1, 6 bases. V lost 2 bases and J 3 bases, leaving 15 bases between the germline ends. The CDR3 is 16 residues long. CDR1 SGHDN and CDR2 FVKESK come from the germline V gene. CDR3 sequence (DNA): TGTGCCAGCAGCCAACTTCCGGGACAAACAACAGATACGCAGTATTTT. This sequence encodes CASSQLPGQTTDTQYF.

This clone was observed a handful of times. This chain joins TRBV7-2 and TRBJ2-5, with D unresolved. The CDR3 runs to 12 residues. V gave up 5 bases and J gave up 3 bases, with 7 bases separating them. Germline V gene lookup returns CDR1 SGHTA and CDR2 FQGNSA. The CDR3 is CASSQTEETQYF. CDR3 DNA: TGTGCCAGCAGCCAAACGGAAGAGACCCAGTACTTC.

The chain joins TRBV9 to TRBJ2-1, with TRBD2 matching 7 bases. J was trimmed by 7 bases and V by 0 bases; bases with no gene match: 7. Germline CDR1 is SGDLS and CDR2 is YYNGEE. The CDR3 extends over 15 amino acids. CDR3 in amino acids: CASSVGWTSDNEQFF. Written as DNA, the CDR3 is TGTGCCAGCAGCGTAGGTTGGACTAGTGATAATGAGCAGTTCTTC.

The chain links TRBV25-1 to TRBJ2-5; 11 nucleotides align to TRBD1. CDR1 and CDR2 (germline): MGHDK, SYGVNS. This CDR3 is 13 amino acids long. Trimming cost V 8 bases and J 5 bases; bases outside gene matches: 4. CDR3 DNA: TGTGCCAGCGGACAGGGGGCGGAGGAGACCCAGTACTTC. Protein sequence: CASGQGAEETQYF.

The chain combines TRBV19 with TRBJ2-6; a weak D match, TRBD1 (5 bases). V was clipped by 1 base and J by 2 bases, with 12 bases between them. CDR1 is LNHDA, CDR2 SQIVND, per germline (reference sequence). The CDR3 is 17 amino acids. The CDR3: CASSIGLPGTGANVLTF. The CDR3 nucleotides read TGTGCCAGTAGTATAGGGTTACCAGGGACTGGGGCCAACGTCCTGACTTTC.

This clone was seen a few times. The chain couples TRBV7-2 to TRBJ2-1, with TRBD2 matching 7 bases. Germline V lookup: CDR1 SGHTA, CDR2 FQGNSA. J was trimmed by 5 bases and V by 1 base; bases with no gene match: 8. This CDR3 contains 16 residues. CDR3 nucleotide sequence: TGTGCCAGCAGCTTAGGGTCTTGGGGGGGTAACAATGAGCAGTTCTTC. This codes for CASSLGSWGGNNEQFF.

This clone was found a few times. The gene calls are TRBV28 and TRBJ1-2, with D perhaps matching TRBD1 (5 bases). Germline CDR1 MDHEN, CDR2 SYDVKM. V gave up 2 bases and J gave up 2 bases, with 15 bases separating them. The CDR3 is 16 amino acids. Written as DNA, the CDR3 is TGTGCCAGCAGTTTACGCATTACAGGAAAAAACTATGGCTACACCTTC. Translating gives CASSLRITGKNYGYTF.

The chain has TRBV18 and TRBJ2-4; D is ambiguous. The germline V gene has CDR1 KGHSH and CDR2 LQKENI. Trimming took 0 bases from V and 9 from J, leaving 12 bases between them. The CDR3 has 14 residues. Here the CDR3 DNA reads TGTGCCAGCTCACCACCGGTCCCAGCAGGCATTCAGTACTTC. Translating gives CASSPPVPAGIQYF.

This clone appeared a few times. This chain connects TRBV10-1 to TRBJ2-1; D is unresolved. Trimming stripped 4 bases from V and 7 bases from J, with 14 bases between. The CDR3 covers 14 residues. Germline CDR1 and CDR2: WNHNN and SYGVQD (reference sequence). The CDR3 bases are TGCGCCAGCAGTGTGGCCGGAGCTAGGAATGAGCAGTTCTTC. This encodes CASSVAGARNEQFF.

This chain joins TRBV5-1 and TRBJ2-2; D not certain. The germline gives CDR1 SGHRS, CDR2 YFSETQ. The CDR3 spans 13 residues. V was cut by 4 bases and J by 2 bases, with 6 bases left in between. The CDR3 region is CASSVANTGELFF. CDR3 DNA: TGCGCCAGCAGCGTGGCTAACACCGGGGAGCTGTTTTTT.

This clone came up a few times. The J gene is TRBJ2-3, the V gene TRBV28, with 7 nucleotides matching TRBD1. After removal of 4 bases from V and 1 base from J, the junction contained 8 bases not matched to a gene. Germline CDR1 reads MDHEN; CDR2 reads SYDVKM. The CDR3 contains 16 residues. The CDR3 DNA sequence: TGTGCCAGCAGTTCGCCCACAGGGGCTGGCACAGATACGCAGTATTTT. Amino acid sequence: CASSSPTGAGTDTQYF.

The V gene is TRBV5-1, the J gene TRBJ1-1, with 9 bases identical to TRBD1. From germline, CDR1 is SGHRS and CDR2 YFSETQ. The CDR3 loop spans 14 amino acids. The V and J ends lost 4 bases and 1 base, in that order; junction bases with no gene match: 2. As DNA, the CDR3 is TGCGCCAGCAGCCAGGACAGGGGGAACACTGAAGCTTTCTTT. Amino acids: CASSQDRGNTEAFF.

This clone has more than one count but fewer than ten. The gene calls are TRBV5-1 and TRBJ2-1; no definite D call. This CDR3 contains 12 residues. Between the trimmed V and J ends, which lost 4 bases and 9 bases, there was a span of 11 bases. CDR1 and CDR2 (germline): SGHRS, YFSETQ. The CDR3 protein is CASSLQTPEQFF. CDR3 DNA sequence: TGCGCCAGCAGCCTCCAGACACCTGAGCAGTTCTTC.